This TCR beta chain was recorded in a study of shared clonotypes between healthy human individuals. CDR3 length: 13 residues. Germline loops: CDR1 KGHSH, CDR2 LQKENI. V was cut by 9 bases and J by 2 bases, with 14 bases left in between. The authors ran the assay at deep level. Repertoires were generated with immunoSEQ multiplex PCR, while TCRdb's copy carries only in-frame clones and drops some. The repertoire consists of about 2.4 million clones, with 80% to 95% occurring once and the leading ten covering 0.35% to 0.45%. The chain employs TRBV18 and TRBJ2-7; TRBD1 might be the D (6 bases). The clonotype originates from a man aged 18 to 29 in good health. Some clones in this sample may be carry-over from other donors' samples. Specimen: naive CD4+ T cells from PBMCs. Indicated subset: CD45RA+ positively selected. For the CDR3, the DNA is TGTGCCAGTACCGGGACACTGACCTACGAGCAGTACTTC. Its protein product is CASTGTLTYEQYF.